This TCR beta chain was documented in a study of blood T cell repertoires in COVID-19. Study-level information: Samples of COVID-19 (acute and convalescent) were obtained from the United States, Italy and Spain.

Trimming removed 4 bases from V and 2 bases from J; junction bases left unmatched: 7. Germline V gene lookup returns CDR1 LNHDA and CDR2 SQIVND (reference sequence). The CDR3 loop spans 15 amino acids. TCRdb's table, derived via immunoSEQ multiplex PCR, lists solely in-frame clones and lacks some. The sample lists approximately 150,000 clones; approximately 87% were seen once. Sequenced: peripheral blood. This receptor was identified in an older man with active COVID-19. J is TRBJ1-2 and V is TRBV19; 7 bases agree with TRBD1. CDR3 in amino acids: CASSTLDRENYGYTF. CDR3 bases: TGTGCCAGTAGTACCCTTGACAGGGAGAACTATGGCTACACCTTC.